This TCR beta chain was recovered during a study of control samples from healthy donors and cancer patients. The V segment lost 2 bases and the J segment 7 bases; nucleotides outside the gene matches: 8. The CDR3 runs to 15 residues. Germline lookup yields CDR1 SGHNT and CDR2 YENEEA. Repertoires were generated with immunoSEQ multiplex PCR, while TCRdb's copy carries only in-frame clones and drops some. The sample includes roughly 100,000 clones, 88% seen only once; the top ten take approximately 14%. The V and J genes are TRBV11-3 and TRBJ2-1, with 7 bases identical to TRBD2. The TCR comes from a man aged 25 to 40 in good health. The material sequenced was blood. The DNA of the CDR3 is TGTGCCAGCAGCTTATTTGCGGGAGTACGGAATGAGCAGTTCTTC. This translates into CASSLFAGVRNEQFF.